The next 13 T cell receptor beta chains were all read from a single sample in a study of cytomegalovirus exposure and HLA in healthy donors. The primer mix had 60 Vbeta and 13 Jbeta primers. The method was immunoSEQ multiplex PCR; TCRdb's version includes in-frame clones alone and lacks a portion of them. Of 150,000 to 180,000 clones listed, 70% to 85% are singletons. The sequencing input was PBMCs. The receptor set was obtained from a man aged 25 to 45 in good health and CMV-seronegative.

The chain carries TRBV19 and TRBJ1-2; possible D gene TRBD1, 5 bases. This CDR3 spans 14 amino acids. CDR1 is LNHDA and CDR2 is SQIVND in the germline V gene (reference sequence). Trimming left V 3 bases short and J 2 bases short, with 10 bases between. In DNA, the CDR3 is TGTGCCAGTAGTATCCCCGGGGGGAACTATGGCTACACCTTC. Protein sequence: CASSIPGGNYGYTF.

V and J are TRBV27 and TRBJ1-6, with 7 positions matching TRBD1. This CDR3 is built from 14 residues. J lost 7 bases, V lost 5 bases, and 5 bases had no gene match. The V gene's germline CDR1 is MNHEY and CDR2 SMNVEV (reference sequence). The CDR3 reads CASSTGQQNSPLHF. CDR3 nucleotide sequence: TGTGCCAGCAGTACGGGACAGCAAAATTCACCCCTCCACTTT.

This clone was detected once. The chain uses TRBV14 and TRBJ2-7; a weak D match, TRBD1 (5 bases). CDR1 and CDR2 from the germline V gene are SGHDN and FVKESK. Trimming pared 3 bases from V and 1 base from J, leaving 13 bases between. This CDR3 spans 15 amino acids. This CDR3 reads CASSHLRKGSYEQYF. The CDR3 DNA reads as TGTGCCAGCAGCCACCTCCGTAAGGGGTCCTACGAGCAGTACTTC.

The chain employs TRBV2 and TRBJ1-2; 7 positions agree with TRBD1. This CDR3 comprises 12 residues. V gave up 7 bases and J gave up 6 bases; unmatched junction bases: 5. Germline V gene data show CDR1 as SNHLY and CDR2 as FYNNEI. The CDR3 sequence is CASTAGTDGYTF. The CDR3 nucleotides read TGTGCCAGCACCGCCGGGACAGATGGCTACACCTTC.

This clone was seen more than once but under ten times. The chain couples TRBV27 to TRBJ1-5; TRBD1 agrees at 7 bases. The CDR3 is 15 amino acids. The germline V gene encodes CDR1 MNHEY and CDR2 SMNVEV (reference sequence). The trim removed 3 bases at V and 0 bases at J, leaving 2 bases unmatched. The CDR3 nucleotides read TGTGCCAGCAGTTTGACAGGGTATAGCAATCAGCCCCAGCATTTT. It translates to CASSLTGYSNQPQHF.

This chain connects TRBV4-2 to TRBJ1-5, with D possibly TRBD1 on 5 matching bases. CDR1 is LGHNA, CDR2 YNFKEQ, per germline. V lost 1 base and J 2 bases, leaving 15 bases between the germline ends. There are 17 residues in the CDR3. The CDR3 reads CASSQAFQGAGNQPQHF. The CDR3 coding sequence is TGTGCCAGCAGCCAAGCCTTCCAAGGGGCAGGCAATCAGCCCCAGCATTTT.

The CDR3 DNA follows: TGCGCCAGCAGCCAAGGAAGCTCCCCATACAATGAGCAGTTCTTC. Translated, it gives CASSQGSSPYNEQFF. The chain combines TRBV4-1 with TRBJ2-1; D ambiguous. Between the trimmed V and J ends, which lost 1 base and 4 bases, there was a span of 11 bases. CDR1 and CDR2 (germline): MGHRA, YSYEKL. This CDR3 has 15 residues.

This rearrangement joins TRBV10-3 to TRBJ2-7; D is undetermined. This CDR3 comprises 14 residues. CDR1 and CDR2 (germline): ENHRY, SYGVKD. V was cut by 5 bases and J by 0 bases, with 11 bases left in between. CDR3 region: CAISSDTHSYEQYF. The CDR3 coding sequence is TGTGCCATCAGTTCCGACACCCACTCCTACGAGCAGTACTTC.

CDR3 nucleotide sequence: TGTGCCAGCAGTGAAGGGGCCTATGAAAAACTGTTTTTT. This codes for CASSEGAYEKLFF. The V gene is TRBV2, the J gene TRBJ1-4; the D is unclear. Trimming removed 1 base from V and 6 bases from J, with 6 bases in between. The V gene's germline CDR1 is SNHLY and CDR2 FYNNEI. The CDR3 loop spans 13 amino acids.

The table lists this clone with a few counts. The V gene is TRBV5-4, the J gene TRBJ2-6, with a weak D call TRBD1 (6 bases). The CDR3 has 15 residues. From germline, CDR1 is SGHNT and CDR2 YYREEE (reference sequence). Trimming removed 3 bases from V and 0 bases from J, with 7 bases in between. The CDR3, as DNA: TGTGCCAGCAGCTCGGACAGCTCTGGGGCCAACGTCCTGACTTTC. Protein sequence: CASSSDSSGANVLTF. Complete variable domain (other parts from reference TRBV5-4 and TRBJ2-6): ETGVTQSPTHLIKTRGQQVTLRCSSQSGHNTVSWYQQALGQGPQFIFQYYREEENGRGNFPPRFSGLQFPNYSSELNVNALELDDSALYLCASSSDSSGANVLTFGAGSRLTVL.

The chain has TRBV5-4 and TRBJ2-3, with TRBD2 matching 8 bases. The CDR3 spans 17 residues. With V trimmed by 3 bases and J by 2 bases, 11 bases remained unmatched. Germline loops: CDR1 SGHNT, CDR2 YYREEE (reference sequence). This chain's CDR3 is CASSSGTQRGITDTQYF. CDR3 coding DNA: TGTGCCAGCAGCTCGGGTACGCAGCGGGGGATCACAGATACGCAGTATTTT. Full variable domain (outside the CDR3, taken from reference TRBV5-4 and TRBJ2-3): ETGVTQSPTHLIKTRGQQVTLRCSSQSGHNTVSWYQQALGQGPQFIFQYYREEENGRGNFPPRFSGLQFPNYSSELNVNALELDDSALYLCASSSGTQRGITDTQYFGPGTRLTVL.

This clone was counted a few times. This CDR3 is CSGGQGRDNEQFF. The DNA for the CDR3 is TGCAGCGGCGGACAGGGTCGGGACAATGAGCAGTTCTTC. V and J are TRBV29-1 and TRBJ2-1, with 8 bases matching TRBD1. Germline CDR1 reads SQVTM; CDR2 reads ANQGSEA. The CDR3 runs to 13 residues. J was trimmed by 5 bases and V by 7 bases; bases with no gene match: 7.

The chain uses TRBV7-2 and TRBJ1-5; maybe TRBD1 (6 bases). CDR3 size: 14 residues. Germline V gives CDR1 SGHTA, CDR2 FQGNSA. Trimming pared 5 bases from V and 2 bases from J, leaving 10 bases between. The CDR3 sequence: CASSLHRGNQPQHF. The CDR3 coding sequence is TGTGCCAGCAGCCTTCACAGGGGCAATCAGCCCCAGCATTTT.